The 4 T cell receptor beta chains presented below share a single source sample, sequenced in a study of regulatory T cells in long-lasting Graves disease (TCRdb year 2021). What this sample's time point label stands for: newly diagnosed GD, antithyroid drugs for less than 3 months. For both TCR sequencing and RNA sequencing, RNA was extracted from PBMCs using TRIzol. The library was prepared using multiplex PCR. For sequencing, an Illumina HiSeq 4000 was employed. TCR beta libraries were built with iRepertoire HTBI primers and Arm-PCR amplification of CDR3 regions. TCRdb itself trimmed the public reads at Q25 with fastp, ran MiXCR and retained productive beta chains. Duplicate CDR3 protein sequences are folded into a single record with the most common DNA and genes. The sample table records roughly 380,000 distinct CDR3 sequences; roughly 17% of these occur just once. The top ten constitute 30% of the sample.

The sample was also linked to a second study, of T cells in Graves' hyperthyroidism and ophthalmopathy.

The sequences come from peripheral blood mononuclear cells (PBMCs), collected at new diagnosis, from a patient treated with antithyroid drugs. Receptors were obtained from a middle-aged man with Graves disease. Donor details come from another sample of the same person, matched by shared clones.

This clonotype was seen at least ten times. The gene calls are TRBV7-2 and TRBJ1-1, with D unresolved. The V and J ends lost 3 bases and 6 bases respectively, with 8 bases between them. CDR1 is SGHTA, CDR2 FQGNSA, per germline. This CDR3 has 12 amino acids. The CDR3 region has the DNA TGTGCCAGCAGCTTTGATAGTTCTGAAGCTTTCTTT. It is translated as CASSFDSSEAFF.

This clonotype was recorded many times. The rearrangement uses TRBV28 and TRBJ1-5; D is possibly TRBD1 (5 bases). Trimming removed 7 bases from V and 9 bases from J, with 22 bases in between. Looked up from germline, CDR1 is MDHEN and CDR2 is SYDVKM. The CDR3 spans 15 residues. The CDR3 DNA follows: TGTGCCAGCATACTAAGCGGGACTCCCTATGCGCCCCAGCATTTT. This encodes CASILSGTPYAPQHF.

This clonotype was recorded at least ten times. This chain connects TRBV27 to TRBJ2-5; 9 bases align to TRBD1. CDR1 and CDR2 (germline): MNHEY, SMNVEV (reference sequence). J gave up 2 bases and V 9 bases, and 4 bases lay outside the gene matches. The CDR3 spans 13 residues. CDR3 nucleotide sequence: TGTGCCAGGCGGGACAGGGAACAAGAGACCCAGTACTTC. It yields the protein CARRDREQETQYF.

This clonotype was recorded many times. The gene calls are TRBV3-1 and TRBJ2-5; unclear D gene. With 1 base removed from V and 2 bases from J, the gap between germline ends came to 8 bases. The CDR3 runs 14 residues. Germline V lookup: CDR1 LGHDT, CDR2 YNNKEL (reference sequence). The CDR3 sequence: CASSQGNRQETQYF. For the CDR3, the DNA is TGTGCCAGCAGCCAAGGGAACAGACAAGAGACCCAGTACTTC.